The rows below give T cell receptor beta chains drawn from one sample of a study of blood T cell repertoires in COVID-19. The data were produced by immunoSEQ multiplex PCR, yet TCRdb's version contains in-frame clones alone and is incomplete. This sample has roughly 200,000 clones, with approximately 80% found just once. What was sequenced was peripheral blood. These receptors all stem from a woman in her thirties or forties with COVID-19, enrolled during active disease. Both conserved end residues are part of each CDR3. The D gene is left open where the match is weak. Only some rows state a clone size, as once, few, many or a class for expanded clones.

v_gene: TRBV7-3
abundance: .
d_gene: .
j_gene: TRBJ1-2
CDR3nt: TGTGCCAGCAGCTTAACGTTCTTGGGGCAGGGAGGTGGCTACACCTTC
CDR3aa: CASSLTFLGQGGGYTF

v_gene: TRBV19
abundance: .
d_gene: TRBD1
j_gene: TRBJ1-2
CDR3nt: TGTGCCAGTAGTATTTCCGGGACAGGGAGCGGCTACACCTTC
CDR3aa: CASSISGTGSGYTF

v_gene: TRBV27
abundance: once
d_gene: TRBD2
j_gene: TRBJ2-1
CDR3nt: TGTGCCAGCAGTTCCCCGGCTAGCGGGTACAATGAGCAGTTCTTC
CDR3aa: CASSSPASGYNEQFF

v_gene: TRBV5-1
abundance: .
d_gene: .
j_gene: TRBJ2-7
CDR3nt: TGCGCCAGCAGAGATAGACAGCCTGAGCAGTACTTC
CDR3aa: CASRDRQPEQYF

v_gene: TRBV7-9
abundance: .
d_gene: .
j_gene: TRBJ1-5
CDR3nt: TGTGCCAGCGGGAGAGTGGGGCCCCAGCATTTT
CDR3aa: CASGRVGPQHF

v_gene: TRBV10-2
abundance: .
d_gene: .
j_gene: TRBJ1-5
CDR3nt: TGCGCCAGCAGGATCAGGGGTGGACAGCCCCAGCATTTT
CDR3aa: CASRIRGGQPQHF

v_gene: TRBV27
abundance: .
d_gene: .
j_gene: TRBJ1-1
CDR3nt: TGTGCCAGCATGTCGAGAGGTATTCGACAGATGAACACTGAAGCTTTCTTT
CDR3aa: CASMSRGIRQMNTEAFF

v_gene: TRBV5-1
abundance: .
d_gene: .
j_gene: TRBJ2-2
CDR3nt: TGCGCCAGCAGGCCCCCCCGTGCAGGGGACCGGAACACCGGGGAGCTGTTTTTT
CDR3aa: CASRPPRAGDRNTGELFF

v_gene: TRBV7-9
abundance: .
d_gene: .
j_gene: TRBJ1-5
CDR3nt: TGTGCCAGCAGCTTAGTTGGCATTGGTCAGCCCCAGCATTTT
CDR3aa: CASSLVGIGQPQHF

v_gene: TRBV10-3
abundance: .
d_gene: TRBD2
j_gene: TRBJ2-3
CDR3nt: TGTGCCATCGGGGCTAGCGGGGGCACAGATACGCAGTATTTT
CDR3aa: CAIGASGGTDTQYF

v_gene: TRBV5-1
abundance: .
d_gene: .
j_gene: TRBJ1-2
CDR3nt: TGCGCCAGCAGCTTGGGGACAGCTAACTATGGCTACACCTTC
CDR3aa: CASSLGTANYGYTF

v_gene: TRBV19
abundance: .
d_gene: TRBD1
j_gene: TRBJ2-7
CDR3nt: TGTGCCAGTAGTATGCTCCGGGACAGGGACTACGAGCAGTACTTC
CDR3aa: CASSMLRDRDYEQYF

v_gene: TRBV21-1
abundance: .
d_gene: .
j_gene: TRBJ1-5
CDR3nt: TGTGCCAGCAGCAAGACAGGGGATAGCAATCAGCCCCAGCATTTT
CDR3aa: CASSKTGDSNQPQHF

v_gene: TRBV7-3
abundance: .
d_gene: .
j_gene: TRBJ2-5
CDR3nt: TGTGCCAGCAGCTTATCTGCGCAAGAGACCCAGTACTTC
CDR3aa: CASSLSAQETQYF

v_gene: TRBV7-8
abundance: few
d_gene: TRBD2
j_gene: TRBJ2-7
CDR3nt: TGTGCCAGCAGCTTAGGCACGGGAGGGCTTTTCGAGCAGTACTTC
CDR3aa: CASSLGTGGLFEQYF

v_gene: TRBV15
abundance: .
d_gene: TRBD2
j_gene: TRBJ2-2
CDR3nt: TGTGCCACCAGCAGAGATAGGAGACTAGCTACCTATGGGGAGCTGTTTTTT
CDR3aa: CATSRDRRLATYGELFF

v_gene: TRBV27
abundance: once
d_gene: .
j_gene: TRBJ1-6
CDR3nt: TGTGCCAGCACCCGACAGTATAATTCACCCCTCCACTTT
CDR3aa: CASTRQYNSPLHF

v_gene: TRBV6-4
abundance: few
d_gene: .
j_gene: TRBJ2-3
CDR3nt: TGTGCCAGCAGTGAGAGGGACACACACACAGATACGCAGTATTTT
CDR3aa: CASSERDTHTDTQYF

v_gene: TRBV4-2
abundance: few
d_gene: .
j_gene: TRBJ2-3
CDR3nt: TGTGCCAGCAGCCAAGTGGCAGGGTCATTCGGAGATACGCAGTATTTT
CDR3aa: CASSQVAGSFGDTQYF

v_gene: TRBV5-1
abundance: .
d_gene: TRBD1
j_gene: TRBJ1-5
CDR3nt: TGCGCCAGCAGCGCGGTGCAGGGGGCTGATCAGCCCCAGCATTTT
CDR3aa: CASSAVQGADQPQHF

v_gene: TRBV10-2
abundance: .
d_gene: .
j_gene: TRBJ2-5
CDR3nt: TGCGCCAGCAGAACGGGTGCGGAGACCCAGTACTTC
CDR3aa: CASRTGAETQYF

v_gene: TRBV24-1
abundance: many
d_gene: .
j_gene: TRBJ1-4
CDR3nt: TGTGCCACCAGTGAACCACAGGGATCAAGTGAAAAACTGTTTTTT
CDR3aa: CATSEPQGSSEKLFF

v_gene: TRBV9
abundance: .
d_gene: .
j_gene: TRBJ1-3
CDR3nt: TGTGCCAGCAGCGGAAAAGAGGGTAACACCATATATTTT
CDR3aa: CASSGKEGNTIYF

v_gene: TRBV5-1
abundance: .
d_gene: .
j_gene: TRBJ2-7
CDR3nt: TGCGCCAGCAGCACCCCCTCTGACTTGTACGAGCAGTACTTC
CDR3aa: CASSTPSDLYEQYF

v_gene: TRBV7-7
abundance: .
d_gene: .
j_gene: TRBJ1-3
CDR3nt: TGTGCTAGCAGCCCTTTTATGGGGGGAATAACCTCTGGAAACACCATATATTTT
CDR3aa: CASSPFMGGITSGNTIYF

v_gene: TRBV5-1
abundance: .
d_gene: .
j_gene: TRBJ1-2
CDR3nt: TGCGCCAGCACCAAAGGGGACTCGGCAAACTATGGCTACACCTTC
CDR3aa: CASTKGDSANYGYTF

v_gene: TRBV5-1
abundance: .
d_gene: .
j_gene: TRBJ2-7
CDR3nt: TGCGCCAGCAGCGTGGGTCCGACAGGAATGACCTACGAGCAGTACTTC
CDR3aa: CASSVGPTGMTYEQYF

v_gene: TRBV3-1/TRBV3-2
abundance: .
d_gene: .
j_gene: TRBJ1-1
CDR3nt: TGTGCCAGCAGCCAATCGGGTAAAATGGCTTTCTTT
CDR3aa: CASSQSGKMAFF

v_gene: TRBV10-1
abundance: few
d_gene: .
j_gene: TRBJ2-5
CDR3nt: TGCGCCAGCAGTGAGGAGGCTAGAGGAGGGGAGACCCAGTACTTC
CDR3aa: CASSEEARGGETQYF

v_gene: TRBV24-1
abundance: .
d_gene: .
j_gene: TRBJ2-3
CDR3nt: TGTGCCACTGCCGGGACAACAGATACGCAGTATTTT
CDR3aa: CATAGTTDTQYF

v_gene: TRBV6-1
abundance: once
d_gene: TRBD2
j_gene: TRBJ2-7
CDR3nt: TGTGCCAGCAGTGAGGGGACTAGCGGGAGGCCCTACGAGCAGTACTTC
CDR3aa: CASSEGTSGRPYEQYF

v_gene: TRBV15
abundance: .
d_gene: .
j_gene: TRBJ1-4
CDR3nt: TGTGCCACCAGCAGAGATCGGACAGTCAATGAAAAACTGTTTTTT
CDR3aa: CATSRDRTVNEKLFF

v_gene: TRBV9
abundance: few
d_gene: .
j_gene: TRBJ1-4
CDR3nt: TGTGCCAGCAGCGCTGGAACTCTTCAGCGGGAAAAACTGTTTTTT
CDR3aa: CASSAGTLQREKLFF

v_gene: TRBV18
abundance: .
d_gene: .
j_gene: TRBJ1-6
CDR3nt: TGTGCCAGCTCACCAGATCGGGGAATCACTTCACCCCTCCACTTT
CDR3aa: CASSPDRGITSPLHF

v_gene: TRBV7-3
abundance: .
d_gene: .
j_gene: TRBJ1-2
CDR3nt: TGTGCCAGCAGCCCAGAAGTTGAGGGCCGGAGTGGCTACACCTTC
CDR3aa: CASSPEVEGRSGYTF

v_gene: TRBV5-6
abundance: .
d_gene: .
j_gene: TRBJ1-5
CDR3nt: TGTGCCAGCAGCCCGGGGGGGGGCAATCAGCCCCAGCATTTT
CDR3aa: CASSPGGGNQPQHF

v_gene: TRBV9
abundance: .
d_gene: .
j_gene: TRBJ1-2
CDR3nt: TGTGCCAGCGGAATTTATGGGGGGAATGATGGCTACACCTTC
CDR3aa: CASGIYGGNDGYTF

v_gene: TRBV9
abundance: .
d_gene: .
j_gene: TRBJ1-3
CDR3nt: TGTGCCAGCAGCGTATATCCCTCGGGGGACACCATATATTTT
CDR3aa: CASSVYPSGDTIYF

v_gene: TRBV10-3
abundance: .
d_gene: .
j_gene: TRBJ2-3
CDR3nt: TGTGCCATCAGTGAGTCGGACAGCTTCACAGATACGCAGTATTTT
CDR3aa: CAISESDSFTDTQYF